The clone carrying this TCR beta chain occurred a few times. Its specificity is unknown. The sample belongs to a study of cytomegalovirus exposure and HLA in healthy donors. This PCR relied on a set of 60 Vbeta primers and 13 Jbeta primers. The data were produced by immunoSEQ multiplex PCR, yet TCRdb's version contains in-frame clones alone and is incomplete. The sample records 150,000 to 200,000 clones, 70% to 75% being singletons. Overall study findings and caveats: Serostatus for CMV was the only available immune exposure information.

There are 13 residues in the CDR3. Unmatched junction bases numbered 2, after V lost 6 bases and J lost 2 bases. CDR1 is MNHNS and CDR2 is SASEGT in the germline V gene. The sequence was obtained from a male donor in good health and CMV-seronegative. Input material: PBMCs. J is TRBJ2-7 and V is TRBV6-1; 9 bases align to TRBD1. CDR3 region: CASRRTGAYEQYF. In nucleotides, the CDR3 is TGTGCCAGCAGGAGGACAGGGGCCTACGAGCAGTACTTC.